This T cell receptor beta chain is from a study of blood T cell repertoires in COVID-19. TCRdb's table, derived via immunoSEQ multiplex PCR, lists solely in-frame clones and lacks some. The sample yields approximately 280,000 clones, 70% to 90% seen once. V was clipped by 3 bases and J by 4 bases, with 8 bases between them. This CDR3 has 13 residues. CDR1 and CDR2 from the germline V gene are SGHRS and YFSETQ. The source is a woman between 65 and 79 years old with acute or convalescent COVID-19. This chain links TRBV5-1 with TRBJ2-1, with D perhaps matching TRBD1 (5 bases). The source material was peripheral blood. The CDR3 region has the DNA TGCGCCAGCAGCTATGCAGGGTACAATGAGCAGTTCTTC. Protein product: CASSYAGYNEQFF.